These 27 T cell receptor beta chains share one sample of origin, sequenced in a study of cytomegalovirus exposure and HLA in healthy donors. Amplification used 60 Vbeta primers and 13 Jbeta primers. The assay was immunoSEQ multiplex PCR, and TCRdb's table has in-frame clones only and misses some. The repertoire holds more than 100,000 clones, with approximately 15% as singletons. The sequenced sample consisted of PBMCs. These receptors were collected from a woman aged 18-35 years in good health and CMV-seronegative.

As to this clone: The junction and the germline gene differ at one end; a read error may be behind it. This chain links TRBV20-1 with TRBJ1-1; weak D call: TRBD1 (5 bases). This CDR3 has 11 residues. Germline V lookup: CDR1 DFQATT, CDR2 SNEGSKA (reference sequence). CDR3 nucleotides: TGCAGTGCTCCCGACAATGGAAGACAGCGCTTT. Translation gives CSAPDNGRQRF.

The chain carries TRBV5-4 and TRBJ2-7, with 7 bases lining up with TRBD2. The germline CDR1 and CDR2 sequences are SGHNT and YYREEE (reference sequence). The CDR3 consists of 12 residues. V dropped 1 base and J dropped 8; count of bases not matched to a gene: 3. Written as DNA, the CDR3 is TGTGCCAGCAGCTTGTGGGGGGGGAAGCAGTACTTC. Translated: CASSLWGGKQYF.

The sample holds a few counts of this clone. The rearrangement joins TRBV6-1 to TRBJ2-3, with TRBD2 matching over 10 bases. V lost 8 bases to trimming and J lost 6 bases; unmatched junction nucleotides: 11. The germline CDR1 and CDR2 sequences are MNHNS and SASEGT. CDR3 length: 15 amino acids. The CDR3 region has the DNA TGTGCCAGCTCCGAACAAGCGGGAGGGCCTGATACGCAGTATTTT. This translates into CASSEQAGGPDTQYF.

This clone has just a few counts. This CDR3 reads CASSGDRGAYEQYF. CDR3 nucleotides: TGTGCCAGCAGCGGGGACAGGGGCGCCTACGAGCAGTACTTC. The chain is built from TRBV2 and TRBJ2-7; 10 bases match TRBD1. This CDR3 is built from 14 residues. The J segment lost 2 bases and the V segment lost 6 bases, leaving 4 bases of the junction unmatched. Per germline, CDR1 SNHLY and CDR2 FYNNEI.

V is TRBV25-1 and J is TRBJ2-6; tentative D call: TRBD2 (5 bases). Trimming left V 9 bases short and J 2 bases short, with 8 bases between. Germline CDR1 and CDR2: MGHDK and SYGVNS. This CDR3 region has 13 residues. The CDR3 nucleotides are TGTGCCAGAAAGAGGGCTGGGGCCAACGTCCTGACTTTC. It specifies CARKRAGANVLTF. Supplemented by reference TRBV25-1 and TRBJ2-6, the full variable domain reads EADIYQTPRYLVIGTGKKITLECSQTMGHDKMYWYQQDPGMELHLIHYSYGVNSTEKGDLSSESTVSRIRTEHFPLTLESARPSHTSQYLCARKRAGANVLTFGAGSRLTVL.

The chain joins TRBV27 to TRBJ2-3; 8 positions match TRBD1. After removal of 5 bases from V and 1 base from J, the junction contained 5 bases not matched to a gene. The CDR3 runs to 15 residues. CDR1 MNHEY and CDR2 SMNVEV come from the germline V gene (reference sequence). CDR3 region: CASSAGGRGTDTQYF. The DNA for the CDR3 is TGTGCCAGCAGTGCAGGGGGCAGAGGCACAGATACGCAGTATTTT.

This clone occurred many times. V is TRBV27 and J is TRBJ1-2; D gene ambiguous. The CDR3 has 13 residues. CDR1 is MNHEY and CDR2 is SMNVEV in the germline V gene (reference sequence). Trimming stripped 5 bases from V and 4 bases from J, with 11 bases between. The CDR3 bases are TGTGCCAGCAGTGCCCTAGGCGGCTATGGCTACACCTTC. Its translation: CASSALGGYGYTF.

The chain combines TRBV30 with TRBJ1-1; TRBD1 might be the D (6 bases). CDR3 length: 14 residues. Deletions cut 3 bases from V and 6 bases from J, with 17 bases between. The germline gives CDR1 GTSNPN, CDR2 SVGIG (reference sequence). The CDR3 spells CAWSIDRSSAEAFF. The DNA of the CDR3 is TGTGCCTGGAGCATCGACAGGAGTAGCGCTGAAGCTTTCTTT.

The V gene is TRBV19, the J gene TRBJ1-5; D might be TRBD1 (6 bases). Germline V gives CDR1 LNHDA, CDR2 SQIVND (reference sequence). Trimming stripped 8 bases from V and 6 bases from J, with 17 bases between. This CDR3 contains 14 residues. DNA of the CDR3: TGTGCCAGTTCAAAGGGGGGGGCTGGTCAGCCCCAGCATTTT. Translated, it gives CASSKGGAGQPQHF. Using reference TRBV19 and TRBJ1-5 for the parts outside the CDR3, the full variable domain is DGGITQSPKYLFRKEGQNVTLSCEQNLNHDAMYWYRQDPGQGLRLIYYSQIVNDFQKGDIAEGYSVSREKKESFPLTVTSAQKNPTAFYLCASSKGGAGQPQHFGDGTRLSIL.

There are a few counts of this clone. The genes are TRBV7-8 and TRBJ1-5; D possibly corresponds to TRBD1 (6 bases). Germline V gene lookup returns CDR1 SGHVS and CDR2 FQNEAQ. Trimming took off 5 bases at V and 1 base at J, with 18 bases between the two ends. The CDR3 is 17 residues long. The DNA of the CDR3 is TGTGCCAGCAGCCCCCGGGGAGGGGGAAGGAGCAATCAGCCCCAGCATTTT. It translates to CASSPRGGGRSNQPQHF. Together with reference TRBV7-8 and TRBJ1-5, the CDR3 gives the full variable domain: GAGVSQSPRYKVAKRGQDVALRCDPISGHVSLFWYQQALGQGPEFLTYFQNEAQLDKSGLPSDRFFAERPEGSVSTLKIQRTQQEDSAVYLCASSPRGGGRSNQPQHFGDGTRLSIL.

Only a few counts were recorded for this clone. The chain employs TRBV4-1 and TRBJ1-1; a weak D match, TRBD1 (5 bases). This CDR3 has 12 residues. Germline-derived CDR1 and CDR2 are MGHRA and YSYEKL. V gave up 3 bases and J gave up 6 bases, with 8 bases separating them. The DNA for the CDR3 is TGCGCCAGCAGCCAGGGGGGGGCTGAAGCTTTCTTT. Amino acids: CASSQGGAEAFF.

V is TRBV7-9 and J is TRBJ2-5; no definite D call. This CDR3 comprises 12 residues. CDR1 is SEHNR and CDR2 is FQNEAQ in the germline V gene (reference sequence). The V gene lost 6 bases and the J gene lost 4 bases, with 9 bases spanning the gap. The CDR3, as DNA: TGTGCCAGCAGTACCGTCAGAGAGACCCAGTACTTC. It is translated as CASSTVRETQYF. Using reference TRBV7-9 and TRBJ2-5 for the parts outside the CDR3, the full variable domain is DTGVSQNPRHKITKRGQNVTFRCDPISEHNRLYWYRQTLGQGPEFLTYFQNEAQLEKSRLLSDRFSAERPKGSFSTLEIQRTEQGDSAMYLCASSTVRETQYFGPGTRLLVL.

The chain recombines TRBV5-8 with TRBJ1-5; D not resolved. Trimming left V 2 bases short and J 5 bases short, with 11 bases between. The CDR3 runs 14 residues. From germline, CDR1 is SGHTS and CDR2 YDEGEE. CDR3 DNA sequence: TGTGCCAGCAGCTTCGTGGGCCTCGATCAGCCCCAGCATTTT. Translated: CASSFVGLDQPQHF.

The rearrangement links TRBV9 to TRBJ2-1; 10 bases are a match to TRBD2. Germline V CDR1 and CDR2: SGDLS, YYNGEE. V lost 4 bases and J lost 7; bases outside the gene matches: 8. The CDR3 length is 15 residues. CDR3 nucleotide sequence: TGTGCCAGCAGCCCTATAGCGGGGGGCTGGAATGAGCAGTTCTTC. Protein: CASSPIAGGWNEQFF.

The rearrangement joins TRBV28 to TRBJ2-5; 7 nucleotides align to TRBD1. J lost 5 bases, V lost 10 bases, and 7 bases had no gene match. Germline V gene sequence: CDR1 MDHEN, CDR2 SYDVKM. The CDR3 covers 12 residues. The CDR3 bases are TGTGCCACCCAGGGGGTGGCGGAGACCCAGTACTTC. As protein: CATQGVAETQYF. The full variable domain, its missing parts supplied by reference TRBV28 and TRBJ2-5, is DVKVTQSSRYLVKRTGEKVFLECVQDMDHENMFWYRQDPGLGLRLIYFSYDVKMKEKGDIPEGYSVSREKKERFSLILESASTNQTSMYLCATQGVAETQYFGPGTRLLVL.

The CDR3 is CASSKGLAKETQYF. CDR3 sequence (DNA): TGTGCCAGCAGCAAAGGACTAGCCAAAGAGACCCAGTACTTC. V and J are TRBV5-8 and TRBJ2-5, with 8 bases lining up with TRBD2. Trimming cost V 4 bases and J 3 bases; bases outside gene matches: 5. This CDR3 has 14 residues. Per the germline V gene, CDR1 is SGHTS and CDR2 is YDEGEE.

The chain combines TRBV6-4 with TRBJ2-3, with a weak D call TRBD2 (6 bases). V lost 2 bases, J lost 4 bases, and 10 bases lay in between. Per the germline V gene, CDR1 is MRHNA and CDR2 is SNTAGT. The CDR3 consists of 14 residues. CDR3 in DNA: TGTGCCAGCAGTGACCGCGGGGACGCAGATACGCAGTATTTT. Its protein product is CASSDRGDADTQYF.

This clone appeared a few times. This chain connects TRBV28 to TRBJ1-2, with 8 bases identical to TRBD1. With V trimmed by 6 bases and J by 4 bases, 4 bases remained unmatched. The germline V gene has CDR1 MDHEN and CDR2 SYDVKM. This CDR3 is built from 13 residues. The CDR3 DNA reads TGTGCCAGCAGGACCGGACAGGGCTATGGCTACACCTTC. Encoded protein: CASRTGQGYGYTF.

This chain connects TRBV7-3 to TRBJ1-1; no clear D gene. The CDR3 loop spans 17 amino acids. Germline loops: CDR1 SGHTA, CDR2 FQGTGA. Trimming pared 0 bases from V and 0 bases from J, leaving 14 bases between. The CDR3 DNA follows: TGTGCCAGCAGCTTAACCCCAGGTGGCAGGTTGAACACTGAAGCTTTCTTT. Its protein is CASSLTPGGRLNTEAFF.

This clone was counted only a few times. This chain connects TRBV7-9 to TRBJ1-5; 7 nucleotides line up with TRBD1. V dropped 3 bases and J dropped 6; count of bases not matched to a gene: 5. There are 14 residues in the CDR3. CDR1 SEHNR and CDR2 FQNEAQ come from the germline V gene (reference sequence). The CDR3 reads CASSLTGFSQPQHF. For the CDR3, the DNA is TGTGCCAGCAGCTTGACAGGGTTTTCTCAGCCCCAGCATTTT.

This clone was counted between two and nine times. V is TRBV9 and J is TRBJ2-7; D is ambiguous. Germline V gene data show CDR1 as SGDLS and CDR2 as YYNGEE. The germline V and J ends were trimmed by 5 bases and 1 base, with 16 bases remaining between them. The CDR3 is made up of 15 amino acids. CDR3 region: CASSPRLGESYEQYF. The CDR3 nucleotides read TGTGCCAGCAGTCCCAGGTTGGGCGAATCCTACGAGCAGTACTTC.

This chain joins TRBV7-8 and TRBJ2-2; possibly TRBD1 for D (6 bases). Trimming cost V 0 bases and J 7 bases, with 12 bases left between them. Per germline, CDR1 SGHVS and CDR2 FQNEAQ. The CDR3 is 15 amino acids. The DNA of the CDR3 is TGTGCCAGCAGCTTAGCAACACAGGGTAACGGGGAGCTGTTTTTT. Protein sequence: CASSLATQGNGELFF.

This clone was observed a few times. This chain uses TRBV6-5 with TRBJ1-1; tentatively, D is TRBD1 (5 bases). This CDR3 comprises 13 residues. Germline lookup yields CDR1 MNHEY and CDR2 SVGAGI. V shed 8 bases and J shed 1 base, with 11 bases lying between them. This CDR3 reads CASLKTANTEAFF. CDR3 coding DNA: TGTGCCAGCCTAAAGACAGCGAACACTGAAGCTTTCTTT.

This clone showed up just a few times. The V gene is TRBV6-5, the J gene TRBJ2-1; D perhaps matches TRBD2 (5 bases). V was trimmed by 0 bases and J by 7 bases, leaving 10 bases between them. This CDR3 has 14 residues. Germline V CDR1 and CDR2: MNHEY, SVGAGI. The CDR3 region has the DNA TGTGCCAGCAGTTACTCGCGGGCAAGTAATGAGCAGTTCTTC. Its translation: CASSYSRASNEQFF.

The chain has TRBV27 and TRBJ2-5; 8 bases are a match to TRBD2. Germline-derived CDR1 and CDR2 are MNHEY and SMNVEV (reference sequence). The CDR3 spans 15 residues. V lost 0 bases and J lost 4; bases outside the gene matches: 4. The CDR3 nucleotides are TGTGCCAGCAGTTTATCAGCCCGGGGGGGAGAGACCCAGTACTTC. This translates into CASSLSARGGETQYF.

This clone has only a few counts. The chain joins TRBV5-4 to TRBJ1-3; TRBD1 agrees at 7 bases. The CDR3 contains 15 residues. Germline V CDR1 and CDR2: SGHNT, YYREEE (reference sequence). V shed 5 bases, J shed 3 bases, and the junction held 8 bases outside the gene matches. The CDR3 spells CASSRLGTDGNTIYF. The CDR3 DNA reads TGTGCCAGCAGTCGTCTCGGGACAGATGGAAACACCATATATTTT.

This clone was found a few times. V and J are TRBV5-6 and TRBJ1-5; TRBD1 agrees at 9 bases. The CDR3 length is 14 residues. The trim removed 4 bases at V and 6 bases at J, leaving 5 bases unmatched. The V gene's germline CDR1 is SGHDT and CDR2 YYEEEE. The CDR3 loop is CASSRGQGGQPQHF. The CDR3 nucleotides read TGTGCCAGCAGCCGGGGACAGGGAGGTCAGCCCCAGCATTTT. Using reference TRBV5-6 and TRBJ1-5 for the parts outside the CDR3, the full variable domain is DAGVTQSPTHLIKTRGQQVTLRCSPKSGHDTVSWYQQALGQGPQFIFQYYEEEERQRGNFPDRFSGHQFPNYSSELNVNALLLGDSALYLCASSRGQGGQPQHFGDGTRLSIL.